Listed below are T cell receptor beta chains from one sample, sequenced in a study of blood T cells in healthy people across ages. A single record per CDR3 protein comes from TCRdb applying MiXCR to the 5' RACE reads. Of some 710,000 distinct CDR3 sequences listed, 46% are singletons. Sample: blood. All receptors derive from a man at least 80 years old in good health. Each CDR3 is given with its conserved first and last residue. A D gene is named only where the DNA matches it firmly. Where a row states a size, it is once, few, many or the class of an expanded clone; other rows omit it.

CDR3 DNA: TGCGCCAGCAGCCAAGATCCTATTGCGCAAGGCGGGTCGGATGAGCAGTTCTTC
CDR3 protein: CASSQDPIAQGGSDEQFF
J gene: TRBJ2-1
clone size: many
V gene: TRBV4-3
D gene: .

CDR3 DNA: TGCAGCGTTGAAGGGACAGGGGGCTTAACTGAGCAGTTCTTC
CDR3 protein: CSVEGTGGLTEQFF
J gene: TRBJ2-1
clone size: many
V gene: TRBV29-1
D gene: TRBD1

CDR3 DNA: TGCGCCAGCAGCTCAAAGCGGGAGTTATTCAATGAGCAGTTCTTC
CDR3 protein: CASSSKRELFNEQFF
J gene: TRBJ2-1
clone size: .
V gene: TRBV5-1
D gene: TRBD2

CDR3 DNA: TGTGCCAGCAGCTTAGAAAGTCAGAATCCGGGAGACATTCAGTACTTC
CDR3 protein: CASSLESQNPGDIQYF
J gene: TRBJ2-4
clone size: many
V gene: TRBV7-6
D gene: .

CDR3 DNA: TGCGCCAGCAGCTTGGATCCTAGCGGCTCCTACAATGAGCAGTTCTTC
CDR3 protein: CASSLDPSGSYNEQFF
J gene: TRBJ2-1
clone size: few
V gene: TRBV5-1
D gene: TRBD2

CDR3 DNA: TGTGCCAGCAGCTTAGCGGGACTAGCGGGGGGGTACAATGAGCAGTTCTTC
CDR3 protein: CASSLAGLAGGYNEQFF
J gene: TRBJ2-1
clone size: .
V gene: TRBV7-2
D gene: TRBD2

CDR3 DNA: TGTGCCAGCTCACGAGACAGGGACCCCCAAGAGACCCAGTTCTTC
CDR3 protein: CASSRDRDPQETQFF
J gene: TRBJ2-1
clone size: .
V gene: TRBV18
D gene: TRBD1

CDR3 DNA: TGCAGCGTTGAGAGAGAGGGTACAGATACGCAGTATTTT
CDR3 protein: CSVEREGTDTQYF
J gene: TRBJ2-3
clone size: .
V gene: TRBV29-1
D gene: .

CDR3 DNA: TGTGCCGACCGACTAGCGGCGTATTCCTCTGGGGCCAACGTCCTGACTTTC
CDR3 protein: CADRLAAYSSGANVLTF
J gene: TRBJ2-6
clone size: .
V gene: TRBV2
D gene: TRBD2

CDR3 DNA: TGTGCCAGCAGCTACTTCGGGACAGATACGCAGTATTTT
CDR3 protein: CASSYFGTDTQYF
J gene: TRBJ2-3
clone size: .
V gene: TRBV5-6
D gene: .

CDR3 DNA: TGTGCCAGCAGATTCCAAGCGGGCAGGAGCTCCTACGAGCAGTACTTC
CDR3 protein: CASRFQAGRSSYEQYF
J gene: TRBJ2-7
clone size: .
V gene: TRBV7-2
D gene: .

CDR3 DNA: TGTGCCAGCAGCGCCTCTAGCGGGAGGATATACGAGCAGTACTTC
CDR3 protein: CASSASSGRIYEQYF
J gene: TRBJ2-7
clone size: .
V gene: TRBV7-2
D gene: TRBD2

CDR3 DNA: TGCAGTGCTAGCGGGAGGTTCCGAAGCACAGATACGCAGTATTTT
CDR3 protein: CSASGRFRSTDTQYF
J gene: TRBJ2-3
clone size: .
V gene: TRBV20-1
D gene: TRBD2

CDR3 DNA: TGCGCCAGCAGCCAAGCGAGAACAGATACGCAGTATTTT
CDR3 protein: CASSQARTDTQYF
J gene: TRBJ2-3
clone size: few
V gene: TRBV4-3
D gene: .

CDR3 DNA: TGTGCCAGCAGCTTTGGCGGGAGTCGCGACAATGAGCAGTTCTTC
CDR3 protein: CASSFGGSRDNEQFF
J gene: TRBJ2-1
clone size: .
V gene: TRBV5-6
D gene: TRBD2

CDR3 DNA: TGCAGTGCCGTAAGACGGGAGTATTTCCGAGAGACCCAGTTCTTC
CDR3 protein: CSAVRREYFRETQFF
J gene: TRBJ2-1
clone size: .
V gene: TRBV20-1
D gene: .

CDR3 DNA: TGTGCCAGCAGCTTAGATGTTTTAGGGGGGCAGTTCTTC
CDR3 protein: CASSLDVLGGQFF
J gene: TRBJ2-1
clone size: .
V gene: TRBV11-3
D gene: .

CDR3 DNA: TGTGCCAGCAGCCACCAAGGCGGCGGATACCCCTACAATGAGCAGTACTTC
CDR3 protein: CASSHQGGGYPYNEQYF
J gene: TRBJ2-7
clone size: .
V gene: TRBV7-8
D gene: .

CDR3 DNA: TGCAGCGCCAGGACAGGGCCGTCCTACTACGAGCAGTACTTC
CDR3 protein: CSARTGPSYYEQYF
J gene: TRBJ2-7
clone size: .
V gene: TRBV29-1
D gene: TRBD1

CDR3 DNA: TGTGCCAGCAGGGGGACAGAAATTAATGAAAAACTGTTTTTT
CDR3 protein: CASRGTEINEKLFF
J gene: TRBJ1-4
clone size: .
V gene: TRBV6-5
D gene: TRBD1

CDR3 DNA: TGTGCCAGCGGCGGACACAGGAACACTGAAGCTTTCTTT
CDR3 protein: CASGGHRNTEAFF
J gene: TRBJ1-1
clone size: .
V gene: TRBV15
D gene: .

CDR3 DNA: TGTGCCAGCAGTTTAGACCGGCAGTTGGGTCAGCCCCAGCATTTT
CDR3 protein: CASSLDRQLGQPQHF
J gene: TRBJ1-5
clone size: .
V gene: TRBV7-2
D gene: .

CDR3 DNA: TGTGCCAGCAGTTTAGCATATTATGGCTACACCTTC
CDR3 protein: CASSLAYYGYTF
J gene: TRBJ1-2
clone size: few
V gene: TRBV12-3/TRBV12-4
D gene: .

CDR3 DNA: TGTGCCAGCAGCCAAGATCTCAGCCGGGAGCAGTACTTC
CDR3 protein: CASSQDLSREQYF
J gene: TRBJ2-7
clone size: .
V gene: TRBV14
D gene: .

CDR3 DNA: TGCAGTGCTAGAGACACAAATTACAGGGGTCTGAGAGAAGGGACCCAGTACTTC
CDR3 protein: CSARDTNYRGLREGTQYF
J gene: TRBJ2-5
clone size: .
V gene: TRBV20-1
D gene: TRBD1

CDR3 DNA: TGCAGCGTTGATTCCTGGGCTACTCCTAATGAGCAGTTCTTC
CDR3 protein: CSVDSWATPNEQFF
J gene: TRBJ2-1
clone size: many
V gene: TRBV29-1
D gene: .

CDR3 DNA: TGTGCCAGCAGTAAGGGACCTATCACAGATACGCAGTATTTT
CDR3 protein: CASSKGPITDTQYF
J gene: TRBJ2-3
clone size: .
V gene: TRBV28
D gene: .

CDR3 DNA: TGTGCCAGCAGCCAAGATATCCAGTCAATTGTTATAGAGCAGTACTTC
CDR3 protein: CASSQDIQSIVIEQYF
J gene: TRBJ2-7
clone size: once
V gene: TRBV4-2
D gene: .

CDR3 DNA: TGTGCCAGCAGCTCCAACAGGGGTGAGACCCAGTACTTC
CDR3 protein: CASSSNRGETQYF
J gene: TRBJ2-5
clone size: .
V gene: TRBV7-2
D gene: TRBD1

CDR3 DNA: TGTGCCAGCAGCCAAGTGGGACAGGGTATCTACGAGCAGTACTTC
CDR3 protein: CASSQVGQGIYEQYF
J gene: TRBJ2-7
clone size: few
V gene: TRBV3-1
D gene: TRBD1

CDR3 DNA: TGTGCCAGCAGCCGTAACACAGGGGACAATGAGCAGTACTTC
CDR3 protein: CASSRNTGDNEQYF
J gene: TRBJ2-7
clone size: .
V gene: TRBV6-5
D gene: TRBD1